The 3 T cell receptor beta chains below all came from one sample that was sequenced in a study of T-cell reconstitution after alpha-beta-depleted transplantation in children. This sample's TCRbeta library carried unique molecular identifier barcodes. TCRdb re-analysed the PCR reads in MiXCR, keeping a single row per CDR3 protein. The table records more than 500,000 distinct CDR3 sequences, over 9.5% of them present only once. The source material was PBMCs, mostly from graft donor cells, sampled 180 days after TCRalphabeta/CD19-depleted stem cell transplant. The receptors here all came from a female patient aged 2-10 years who had a stem cell transplant for aplastic anemia, so the T cells may come from the graft donor.

The chain carries TRBV24-1 and TRBJ2-1, with 11 bases identical to TRBD2. Germline values: CDR1 KGHDR, CDR2 SFDVKD. The CDR3 runs to 18 residues. V shed 1 base and J 1 base; nucleotides not matched to a gene: 5. CDR3 DNA: TGTGCCACCAGTGATTTTCGCCTAGCGGGAGGATCCTACAATGAGCAGTTCTTC. Encoded protein: CATSDFRLAGGSYNEQFF.

This clonotype has more than one count but fewer than ten. The chain is built from TRBV5-5 and TRBJ2-7; D uncertain. The CDR3 has 13 residues. Germline CDR1 SGHKS, CDR2 YYEKEE (reference sequence). V shed 2 bases and J shed 3 bases, with 9 bases lying between them. The CDR3 sequence: CASSFLAGYEQYV. In DNA form, the CDR3 reads TGTGCCAGCAGCTTTCTGGCAGGCTACGAGCAGTACGTC.

The chain employs TRBV6-2 or TRBV6-3 and TRBJ2-7; D is ambiguous. V gave up 0 bases and J gave up 5 bases, with 20 bases separating them. The CDR3 contains 17 residues. Germline-derived CDR1 and CDR2 are MNHEY and SVGEGT. The CDR3 reads CASSYSAGSSLFDEQYV. DNA for the CDR3: TGTGCCAGCAGTTACTCCGCCGGGTCGAGCTTATTCGACGAGCAGTACGTC.